This TCR beta chain appears in the sequencing data of a study of blood T cells in healthy people across ages. The second PCR ran roughly 6 to 11 cycles with a sample-barcoded 5' primer and J-beta primers. TCRdb ran MiXCR on the 5' RACE reads and lists one entry per CDR3 protein. This table holds 1,300,000 or so distinct CDR3 sequences, approximately 60% found once. The study, taken as a whole, reports: In long-lived donors, naive CD4+ cell counts and diversity exceeded those of aged donors.

Note on this clonotype: Its target is not known.

The CDR3 totals 14 residues. V was trimmed by 1 base and J by 6 bases, leaving 16 bases between them. Germline-derived CDR1 and CDR2 are DFQATT and SNEGSKA (reference sequence). V usage is TRBV20-1 and J usage is TRBJ2-7; D is unclear. Material: blood. The TCR comes from a man aged 18 to 29 in good health. This CDR3 is CSARGISPWGEQYF. CDR3 bases: TGCAGTGCTAGAGGAATTTCGCCCTGGGGCGAGCAGTACTTC.